These T cell receptor beta chains were read from a single sample in a study of T cell responses to AZD1222 COVID-19 vaccine. Method: immunoSEQ multiplex PCR; TCRdb's copy keeps in-frame clones and lacks some. The sample lists about 160,000 clones, about 92% seen once, with approximately 3.3% in the top ten. The sample was peripheral blood, taken 28 days after the second AZD1222 dose. The source is an adult who received the AZD1222 COVID-19 vaccine. The CDR3 runs from the conserved cysteine through the conserved F or W. Each record gives: clone size, V gene, D gene, CDR3 length, J gene, CDR3 DNA, CDR3 protein. A D gene is named only where the DNA matches it firmly. Size tells how often a clone was seen (once, few, many) or the class of an expanded clone, and some rows leave it out.

-	TRBV24-1	-	15	TRBJ2-1	TGTGCCACCAGTCTGCCGGGGGACTCCTACAATGAGCAGTTCTTC	CATSLPGDSYNEQFF
few	TRBV11-3	-	15	TRBJ2-7	TGTGCCAGCAGCTTAGACGGGATATCCACCTACGAGCAGTACTTC	CASSLDGISTYEQYF
-	TRBV5-1	TRBD2	14	TRBJ2-7	TGCGCCAGCAGCTTGGAGCGGGAGGACAACGAGCAGTACTTC	CASSLEREDNEQYF
few	TRBV28	TRBD2	17	TRBJ2-1	TGTGCCAGCAGTTCCGCGGTAGCGGGAGCGACCTACAATGAGCAGTTCTTC	CASSSAVAGATYNEQFF
-	TRBV29-1	TRBD1	12	TRBJ2-7	TGCAGCGTTGTGGGACAGCTCTACGAGCAGTACTTC	CSVVGQLYEQYF
-	TRBV14	-	14	TRBJ1-1	TGTGCCAGCAGCCAAGCCGCGGGGGGCACTGAAGCTTTCTTT	CASSQAAGGTEAFF
-	TRBV7-2	TRBD2	18	TRBJ2-4	TGTGCCAGCAGCTTAGACCGGCTAGCGGGAGTAGCCAAAAACATTCAGTACTTC	CASSLDRLAGVAKNIQYF
-	TRBV29-1	-	14	TRBJ2-5	TGCAGCGTTGAAGATCTGGCAGTCCAAGAGACCCAGTACTTC	CSVEDLAVQETQYF
-	TRBV11-2	TRBD1	16	TRBJ2-2	TGTGCCAGCAGCCCCGCCCGGGACAGGGTCACCGGGGAGCTGTTTTTT	CASSPARDRVTGELFF
-	TRBV19	-	15	TRBJ2-1	TGTGCCAGTAGTAGCCAGGGTATTTCCTACAATGAGCAGTTCTTC	CASSSQGISYNEQFF
once	TRBV2	-	14	TRBJ1-5	TGTGCCAGCGGGGATTCAGGGGCCGATCAGCCCCAGCATTTT	CASGDSGADQPQHF
-	TRBV18	TRBD2	16	TRBJ2-1	TGTGCCAGCTCACTCACCGGAGCGGGAGTGATTAATGAGCAGTTCTTC	CASSLTGAGVINEQFF
-	TRBV6-5	-	14	TRBJ2-1	TGTGCCAGCACCAGGGGCGGCTCCTACAATGAGCAGTTCTTC	CASTRGGSYNEQFF
-	TRBV7-2	-	15	TRBJ1-3	TGTGCCAGCAGCCCGGGCAGGGTAGCTGGAAACACCATATATTTT	CASSPGRVAGNTIYF
-	TRBV24-1	TRBD2	16	TRBJ2-3	TGTGCCACCAGTGCCGGACGGGGGGGAGTCACAGATACGCAGTATTTT	CATSAGRGGVTDTQYF
-	TRBV28	-	12	TRBJ1-5	TGTGCCAGCAGTTGGCGGAATCAGCCCCAGCATTTT	CASSWRNQPQHF
-	TRBV18	-	14	TRBJ2-5	TGTGCCAGCCTTCCCGGGACTTACCAAGAGACCCAGTACTTC	CASLPGTYQETQYF
-	TRBV6-2/TRBV6-3	-	14	TRBJ2-7	TGTGCCAGCAGTCCCAACAGGGAAATCTACGAGCAGTACTTC	CASSPNREIYEQYF
-	TRBV27	-	15	TRBJ2-7	TGTGCCAGCAGTTCTCGACAGGAGTTTTCCTACGAGCAGTACTTC	CASSSRQEFSYEQYF
-	TRBV5-4	TRBD2	17	TRBJ2-2	TGTGCCAGCAGCTTTGAGGGACTAGCGGATAACACCGGGGAGCTGTTTTTT	CASSFEGLADNTGELFF
-	TRBV28	-	12	TRBJ1-2	TGTGCCAGCGGGACGGGGGCGTATGGCTACACCTTC	CASGTGAYGYTF
-	TRBV29-1	TRBD1	15	TRBJ2-7	TGCAGCGTAGAGGAAGGGACAGGGGACTCCTACGAGCAGTACTTC	CSVEEGTGDSYEQYF
-	TRBV11-3	-	15	TRBJ2-2	TGTGCCAGCAGCCCCGGGCCTTTACTCACCGGGGAGCTGTTTTTT	CASSPGPLLTGELFF
-	TRBV27	-	14	TRBJ1-2	TGTGCCAGCAGGGGGTTCGGGGGAAAGGATGGCTACACCTTC	CASRGFGGKDGYTF
-	TRBV4-1	-	13	TRBJ1-2	TGCGCCAGCAGCCAAGGGCGGGGCTATGGCTACACCTTC	CASSQGRGYGYTF
-	TRBV27	-	17	TRBJ2-3	TGTGCCAGCAGTTTAAGGGCGACAGCCGGGGAGACAGATACGCAGTATTTT	CASSLRATAGETDTQYF
once	TRBV10-3	-	14	TRBJ2-3	TGTGCCATCAGTGAGTCTCCGACGACAGATACGCAGTATTTT	CAISESPTTDTQYF
-	TRBV10-3	-	14	TRBJ2-7	TGTGCCATCAGTGAGGGAGAAGGGTTCGACGAGCAGTACTTC	CAISEGEGFDEQYF
-	TRBV3-1/TRBV3-2	-	16	TRBJ2-7	-	CASSPAFGAAVDQQYF
once	TRBV27	-	16	TRBJ1-6	TGTGCCAGCAGTTTAAGTTCTGGGGGAAGAAATTCACCCCTCCACTTT	CASSLSSGGRNSPLHF
-	TRBV28	TRBD1	17	TRBJ1-2	TGTGCCAGCAGTCCCTCACAGGGGGGAGGGGCTAACTATGGCTACACCTTC	CASSPSQGGGANYGYTF
-	TRBV7-8	-	14	TRBJ2-7	TGTGCCAGCAGCTTAATGGGGGAGCCGTACGAGCAGTACTTC	CASSLMGEPYEQYF
once	TRBV25-1	-	15	TRBJ1-2	TGTGCCAGCAGGACTAGTTGGGGGACGGCCTATGGCTACACCTTC	CASRTSWGTAYGYTF
-	TRBV6-1	-	16	TRBJ1-5	TGTGCCAGCAGTGAATGGGTTGGCAGGGGCGTCCAGCCCCAGCATTTT	CASSEWVGRGVQPQHF
-	TRBV5-1	-	13	TRBJ1-2	TGCGCCAGCAGCTTGGACGGAATCTATGGCTACACCTTC	CASSLDGIYGYTF
-	TRBV5-4	-	14	TRBJ1-4	TGTGCCAGCAGCTCGGCGTGGCAGGGGGAAAAACTGTTTTTT	CASSSAWQGEKLFF
-	TRBV19	-	13	TRBJ2-7	TGTGCCAGTAGTGCCTCTAACCAGGAGCGGCAGTACTTC	CASSASNQERQYF
-	TRBV28	-	12	TRBJ1-2	TGTGCCAGCCAACCCCCTAGCTATGGCTACACCTTC	CASQPPSYGYTF
-	TRBV5-4	-	16	TRBJ1-3	TGTGCCAGCAGCTTGGGTAACACTTTCTCTGGAAACACCATATATTTT	CASSLGNTFSGNTIYF
-	TRBV7-2	-	13	TRBJ1-2	TGTGCCAGCAGCTTATTTGCTAACTATGGCTACACCTTC	CASSLFANYGYTF
-	TRBV6-6	TRBD1	14	TRBJ2-1	TGTGCCAGTCATGGACAGGGTGTCTACAATGAGCAGTTCTTC	CASHGQGVYNEQFF
-	TRBV27	TRBD2	14	TRBJ2-7	TGTGCCAGTACGTCTAGCGGGAGGACTCGGGAGCAGTACTTC	CASTSSGRTREQYF
-	TRBV4-3	TRBD2	17	TRBJ2-7	TGCGCCAGCAGCCAAGATCGGCGACTAGCGGGAGGCTACGAGCAGTACTTC	CASSQDRRLAGGYEQYF
-	TRBV12-3/TRBV12-4	-	13	TRBJ2-3	TGTGCCAGCAGTGGGAGCGACACAGATACGCAGTATTTT	CASSGSDTDTQYF
-	TRBV19	TRBD1	14	TRBJ1-5	TGTGCCAGTAGTGCACAGGGGGCAGGGCAGCCCCAGCATTTT	CASSAQGAGQPQHF
-	TRBV24-1	-	14	TRBJ1-2	TGTGCCACCAGTGATTTGCGCGCAAACTATGGCTACACCTTC	CATSDLRANYGYTF
-	TRBV6-1	-	17	TRBJ2-7	TGTGCCAGCAGTGAAGTCTTGCGGGCGCGAACAAGGTACGAGCAGTACTTC	CASSEVLRARTRYEQYF
-	TRBV20-1	-	11	TRBJ2-3	TGCAGTGCTGGAGAGTGGGATACGCAGTATTTT	CSAGEWDTQYF
-	TRBV20-1	-	15	TRBJ2-7	TGCAGTGCTAGTGGGGGAGGTCCCAGGGGATACGAGCAGTACTTC	CSASGGGPRGYEQYF
-	TRBV6-5	-	15	TRBJ1-4	TGTGCCAGCAGTTCCTACCGGGACCCAAATGAAAAACTGTTTTTT	CASSSYRDPNEKLFF
-	TRBV6-1	-	17	TRBJ1-4	TGTGCCAGCAGTGAAAGGACAGATGTGCTGGCTAATGAAAAACTGTTTTTT	CASSERTDVLANEKLFF
-	TRBV27	-	13	TRBJ1-5	TGTGCCAGCAGTTTAAACCCCGTTGGGCCCCAGCATTTT	CASSLNPVGPQHF
-	TRBV6-5	-	12	TRBJ1-2	TGTGCCAGCAGCTTCACAGGGTATGGCTACACCTTC	CASSFTGYGYTF